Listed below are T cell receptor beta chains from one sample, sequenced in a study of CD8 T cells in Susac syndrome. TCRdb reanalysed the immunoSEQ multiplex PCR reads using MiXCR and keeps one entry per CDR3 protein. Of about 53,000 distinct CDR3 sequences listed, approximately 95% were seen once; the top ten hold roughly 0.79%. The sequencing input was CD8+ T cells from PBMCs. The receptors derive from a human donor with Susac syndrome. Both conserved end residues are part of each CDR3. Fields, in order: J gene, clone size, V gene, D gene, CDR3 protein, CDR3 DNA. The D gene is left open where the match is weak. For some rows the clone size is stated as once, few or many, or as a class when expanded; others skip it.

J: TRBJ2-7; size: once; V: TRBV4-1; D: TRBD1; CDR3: CASSQVLGQDYEQYF; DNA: TGCGCCAGCAGCCAAGTATTAGGACAGGACTACGAGCAGTACTTC
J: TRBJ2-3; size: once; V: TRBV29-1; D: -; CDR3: CSVYGADSTDTQYF; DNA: TGCAGCGTCTATGGGGCAGACAGCACAGATACGCAGTATTTT
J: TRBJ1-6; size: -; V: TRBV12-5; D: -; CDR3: CASGLAWTAGSPLHF; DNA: TGTGCTAGTGGGCTTGCCTGGACAGCTGGTTCACCCCTCCACTTT
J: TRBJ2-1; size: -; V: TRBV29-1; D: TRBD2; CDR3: CSVEDPAGGEYNEQFF; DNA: TGCAGCGTTGAAGACCCGGCGGGAGGGGAATACAATGAGCAGTTCTTC
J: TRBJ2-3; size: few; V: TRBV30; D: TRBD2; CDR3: CAWTYGTSGRTDTQYF; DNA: TGTGCCTGGACCTACGGGACTAGCGGGCGCACAGATACGCAGTATTTT
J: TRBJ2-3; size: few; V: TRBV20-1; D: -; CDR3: CSARDTSSTDTQYF; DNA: TGCAGTGCCCGGGACACCTCTAGCACAGATACGCAGTATTTT
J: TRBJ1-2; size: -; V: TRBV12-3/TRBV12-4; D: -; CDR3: CASSVVRTGNGYTF; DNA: TGTGCCAGCAGTGTGGTACGGACTGGAAATGGCTACACCTTC
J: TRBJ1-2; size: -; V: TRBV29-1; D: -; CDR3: CSGQFGGHYGYTF; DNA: TGCAGCGGCCAGTTCGGGGGCCACTATGGCTACACCTTC
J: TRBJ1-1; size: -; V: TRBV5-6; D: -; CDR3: CASSFGLWRNTEAFF; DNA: TGTGCCAGCAGCTTCGGGTTATGGCGGAACACTGAAGCTTTCTTT
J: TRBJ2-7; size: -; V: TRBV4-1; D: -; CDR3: CASSSISGDEQYF; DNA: TGCGCCAGCAGCTCAATATCGGGGGACGAGCAGTACTTC
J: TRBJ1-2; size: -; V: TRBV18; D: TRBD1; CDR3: CASSPTVTGSDYGYTF; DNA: TGTGCCAGCTCACCCACCGTGACAGGGAGTGACTATGGCTACACCTTC
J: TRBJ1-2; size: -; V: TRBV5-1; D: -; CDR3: CASSLVSELYGYTF; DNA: TGCGCCAGCAGCTTGGTGTCTGAGCTGTATGGCTACACCTTC
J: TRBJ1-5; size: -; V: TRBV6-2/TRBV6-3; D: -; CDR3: CASSYLENSNQPQHF; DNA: TGTGCCAGCAGTTACTTAGAGAATAGCAATCAGCCCCAGCATTTT
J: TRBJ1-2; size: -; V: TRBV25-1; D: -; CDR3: CASSEDSSIYGYTF; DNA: TGTGCCAGCAGTGAGGACAGCTCTATCTATGGCTACACCTTC
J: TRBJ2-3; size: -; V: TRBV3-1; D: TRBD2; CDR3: CASSPRASGEIDTQYF; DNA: TGTGCCAGCAGCCCCCGGGCTAGCGGGGAGATAGATACGCAGTATTTT
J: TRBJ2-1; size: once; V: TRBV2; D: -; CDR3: CASSEGAVSSSYNEQFF; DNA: TGTGCCAGCAGTGAAGGGGCGGTTTCGAGCTCCTACAATGAGCAGTTCTTC
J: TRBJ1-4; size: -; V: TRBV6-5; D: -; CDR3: CASSTGTPSNEKLFF; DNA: TGTGCCAGCAGCACCGGGACACCCAGTAATGAAAAACTGTTTTTT